The 13 T cell receptor beta chains listed next were all sequenced from one sample in a study of CD8+ T cells in alopecia areata. Following RNA extraction, reverse transcription yielded cDNA that acted as the sequencing template. Measured with immunoSEQ multiplex PCR; TCRdb has only the in-frame clones, and not every one. The repertoire holds about 140,000 clones, with around two thirds as singletons. The specimen sequenced was CD8+ T cells sorted from blood. These TCRs come from a human donor in good health.

The chain couples TRBV2 to TRBJ1-5; 11 nucleotides line up with TRBD1. Germline V gives CDR1 SNHLY, CDR2 FYNNEI. The CDR3 is 15 residues long. Trimming cost V 4 bases and J 4 bases; bases outside gene matches: 3. The CDR3 nucleotides are TGTGCCAGCAGTGGGGACAGGGGGTCGAATCAGCCCCAGCATTTT. This codes for CASSGDRGSNQPQHF.

This rearrangement joins TRBV27 to TRBJ2-6; 8 positions agree with TRBD1. CDR3 length equals 18 residues. Germline CDR1 reads MNHEY; CDR2 reads SMNVEV (reference sequence). V was pared by 5 bases and J by 4 bases, with 13 bases of the junction left unmatched. CDR3 residues: CASSNLPGQGFGANVLTF. In DNA, the CDR3 is TGTGCCAGCAGTAATTTGCCAGGACAGGGCTTCGGGGCCAACGTCCTGACTTTC.

This clone was detected once. The V gene is TRBV9, the J gene TRBJ2-1; TRBD2 matches 7 bases. After removal of 4 bases from V and 0 bases from J, the junction contained 7 bases not matched to a gene. CDR3 length: 16 residues. Germline-derived CDR1 and CDR2 are SGDLS and YYNGEE. In nucleotides, the CDR3 is TGTGCCAGCAGCCCTCCAGCGGGGACCTCCTACAATGAGCAGTTCTTC. Translated, it gives CASSPPAGTSYNEQFF.

This clone has a handful of counts. The V gene is TRBV29-1, the J gene TRBJ2-5; D not certain. Germline assignment: CDR1 SQVTM and CDR2 ANQGSEA. Deletions cut 7 bases from V and 3 bases from J, with 6 bases between. The CDR3 is 10 amino acids. In DNA form, the CDR3 reads TGCAGCGGGCGTGAAGAGACCCAGTACTTC. The encoded protein is CSGREETQYF.

The chain is built from TRBV4-2 and TRBJ2-7; 8 nucleotides line up with TRBD1. J gave up 2 bases and V 1 base, and 4 bases lay outside the gene matches. Germline loops: CDR1 LGHNA, CDR2 YNFKEQ. The length of the CDR3 is 15 residues. For the CDR3, the DNA is TGTGCCAGCAGCCAAGCGGACAGGGCTACCTACGAGCAGTACTTC. It encodes CASSQADRATYEQYF.

The gene calls are TRBV14 and TRBJ2-7; no clear D gene. Germline CDR1 and CDR2: SGHDN and FVKESK. This CDR3 is 13 amino acids long. V dropped 5 bases and J dropped 3 bases, with 11 bases sitting between them. CDR3: CASSELPLYEQYF. DNA of the CDR3: TGTGCCAGCAGCGAACTACCACTCTACGAGCAGTACTTC.

A word on this clone: This specimen includes other DNA sequences encoding the same CDR3. The genes are TRBV5-1 and TRBJ2-7, with 8 bases aligning to TRBD1. The CDR3 extends over 13 amino acids. With V trimmed by 3 bases and J by 1 base, 0 bases remained unmatched. Germline V lookup: CDR1 SGHRS, CDR2 YFSETQ. For the CDR3, the DNA is TGCGCCAGCAGCTGGACAGGGTCCTACGAGCAGTACTTC. Its protein is CASSWTGSYEQYF.

This chain joins TRBV29-1 and TRBJ1-1; no clear D. V was shortened by 3 bases and J by 1 base, with 6 bases between the two germline ends. This CDR3 spans 12 amino acids. Germline lookup yields CDR1 SQVTM and CDR2 ANQGSEA. The CDR3 is CSVEDGNTEAFF. The CDR3 bases are TGCAGCGTTGAGGACGGGAACACTGAAGCTTTCTTT.

V and J are TRBV7-3 and TRBJ2-7; maybe TRBD2 (6 bases). The V end lost 8 bases, the J end lost 1 base, and 12 bases lay between the germline ends. CDR3 length equals 13 residues. Germline CDR1 is SGHTA and CDR2 is FQGTGA. CDR3 DNA sequence: TGTGCCAGCGGGCGGGACGGATCCTACGAGCAGTACTTC. Protein: CASGRDGSYEQYF.

The genes are TRBV5-1 and TRBJ2-1; 9 nucleotides line up with TRBD2. The germline gives CDR1 SGHRS, CDR2 YFSETQ. V shed 0 bases, J shed 8 bases, and the junction held 9 bases outside the gene matches. The CDR3 runs to 16 residues. As DNA, the CDR3 is TGCGCCAGCAGCTTGGTGTTTTGGCGGGAGGGCCATGAGCAGTTCTTC. Translated, it gives CASSLVFWREGHEQFF.

This chain joins TRBV5-6 and TRBJ2-1; 10 positions agree with TRBD2. Per the germline V gene, CDR1 is SGHDT and CDR2 is YYEEEE. V gave up 0 bases and J gave up 9 bases; unmatched junction bases: 6. The length of the CDR3 is 15 residues. The CDR3 coding sequence is TGTGCCAGCAGCTTGGGACTAGCGGGTTTGAGTGAGCAGTTCTTC. Its protein product is CASSLGLAGLSEQFF.

J is TRBJ2-7 and V is TRBV5-6; 7 positions match TRBD2. V trimming: 2 bases; J trimming: 4 bases; junction bases outside the gene matches: 6. CDR3 length: 14 amino acids. Germline loops: CDR1 SGHDT, CDR2 YYEEEE. The CDR3 spells CASSFWERDYEQYF. The CDR3 bases are TGTGCCAGCAGCTTCTGGGAGCGGGATTACGAGCAGTACTTC.

This clone was seen just once. J is TRBJ2-7 and V is TRBV6-6; D unresolved. V lost 5 bases and J lost 4, with 21 bases in between. This CDR3 has 16 amino acids. Looked up from germline, CDR1 is MNHNY and CDR2 is SVGAGI (reference sequence). This chain's CDR3 is CASSRDGAFEDYEQYF. As DNA, the CDR3 is TGTGCCAGCAGTAGAGACGGCGCCTTTGAGGATTACGAGCAGTACTTC.